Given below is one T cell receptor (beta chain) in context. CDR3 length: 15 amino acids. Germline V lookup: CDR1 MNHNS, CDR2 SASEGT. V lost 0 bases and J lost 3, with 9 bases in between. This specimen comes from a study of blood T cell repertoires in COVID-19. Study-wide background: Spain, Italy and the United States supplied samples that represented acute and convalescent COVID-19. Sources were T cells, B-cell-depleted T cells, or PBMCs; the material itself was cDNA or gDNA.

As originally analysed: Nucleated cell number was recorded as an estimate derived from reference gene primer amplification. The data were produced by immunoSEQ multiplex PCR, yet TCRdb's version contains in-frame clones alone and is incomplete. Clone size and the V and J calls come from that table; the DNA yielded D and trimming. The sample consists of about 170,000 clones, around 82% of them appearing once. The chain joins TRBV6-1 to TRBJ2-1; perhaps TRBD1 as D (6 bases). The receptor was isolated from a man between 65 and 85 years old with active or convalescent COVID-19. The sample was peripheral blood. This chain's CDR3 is CASSEAMTGYNEQFF. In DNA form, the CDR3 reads TGTGCCAGCAGTGAAGCGATGACAGGCTACAATGAGCAGTTCTTC.